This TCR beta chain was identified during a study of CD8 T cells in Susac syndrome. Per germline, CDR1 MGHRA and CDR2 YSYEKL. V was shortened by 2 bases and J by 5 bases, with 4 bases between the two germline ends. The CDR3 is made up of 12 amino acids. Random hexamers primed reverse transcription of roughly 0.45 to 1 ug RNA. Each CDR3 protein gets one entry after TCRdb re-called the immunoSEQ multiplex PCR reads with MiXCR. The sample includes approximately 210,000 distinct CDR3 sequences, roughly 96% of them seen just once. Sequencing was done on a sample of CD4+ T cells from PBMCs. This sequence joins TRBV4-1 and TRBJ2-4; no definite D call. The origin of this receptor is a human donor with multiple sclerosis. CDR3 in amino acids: CASSQSENIQYF. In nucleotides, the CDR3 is TGCGCCAGCAGCCAATCGGAAAACATTCAGTACTTC.